This T cell receptor beta chain stems from a study of cytomegalovirus exposure and HLA in healthy donors. The germline gives CDR1 LNHDA, CDR2 SQIVND (reference sequence). There are 13 residues in the CDR3. With 3 bases removed from V and 5 bases from J, the gap between germline ends came to 9 bases. Researchers ran the PCR with 60 Vbeta and 13 Jbeta primers. Data came from immunoSEQ multiplex PCR; TCRdb stores just in-frame clones and leaves some out. The data hold more than 150,000 clones, with about three quarters observed a single time. The chain combines TRBV19 with TRBJ2-3; D not certain. The sequence derives from a man younger than 35 in good health and CMV-seronegative. Sequencing was carried out using PBMCs. The CDR3 DNA follows: TGTGCCAGTAGTATCGCTGCCAGAGATACGCAGTATTTT. It yields the protein CASSIAARDTQYF.